One and the same sample provided the 10 T cell receptor beta chains below, sequenced in a study of technical replicates of blood from several donors. Repertoires were generated with immunoSEQ multiplex PCR, while TCRdb's copy carries only in-frame clones and drops some. The sample has about 83,000 clones, about 94% seen once. The sample was T cells isolated from PBMCs. All receptors come from a human donor in good health.

V gene TRBV27 combines with J gene TRBJ2-1; perhaps TRBD1 as D (6 bases). Per germline, CDR1 MNHEY and CDR2 SMNVEV (reference sequence). The CDR3 length is 14 residues. Trimming removed 5 bases at V and 4 bases at J, with 12 bases between. The CDR3 region has the DNA TGTGCCAGCAGTCTACTGGACAGATACAATGAGCAGTTCTTC. Translation: CASSLLDRYNEQFF.

This chain links TRBV11-2 with TRBJ1-2; no firm D call. Trimming left V 2 bases short and J 1 base short, with 11 bases between. CDR3 length equals 15 residues. CDR1 is SGHAT and CDR2 is FQNNGV in the germline V gene. Written as DNA, the CDR3 is TGTGCCAGCAGCTTATGGGGAGGCCTTAACTATGGCTACACCTTC. Its protein product is CASSLWGGLNYGYTF.

The chain joins TRBV5-5 to TRBJ2-3; possible D gene TRBD1, 8 bases. Between the trimmed V and J ends, which lost 1 base and 5 bases, there was a span of 11 bases. The CDR3 is made up of 14 amino acids. Per germline, CDR1 SGHKS and CDR2 YYEKEE (reference sequence). CDR3 residues: CASSLNRGGDTQYF. The CDR3, as DNA: TGTGCCAGCAGCTTGAACAGGGGGGGAGATACGCAGTATTTT.

The DNA of the CDR3 is TGCGCCAGCAGCTTGACTGGACAGGGGTTCTATGGCTACACCTTC. This codes for CASSLTGQGFYGYTF. This chain uses TRBV5-1 with TRBJ1-2, with 9 nucleotides matching TRBD1. Per germline, CDR1 SGHRS and CDR2 YFSETQ. Trimming cost V 1 base and J 4 bases; bases outside gene matches: 5. The CDR3 length is 15 residues.

This chain uses TRBV5-1 with TRBJ2-7; D is unclear. This CDR3 region has 16 residues. Trimming pared 1 base from V and 3 bases from J, leaving 17 bases between. Germline V gene sequence: CDR1 SGHRS, CDR2 YFSETQ. The CDR3 sequence: CASSLRVEHSNYEQYF. For the CDR3, the DNA is TGCGCCAGCAGCTTGCGCGTGGAGCACTCCAACTACGAGCAGTACTTC.

The rearrangement joins TRBV7-9 to TRBJ1-1; D perhaps matches TRBD1 (6 bases). The CDR3 loop spans 12 amino acids. Germline CDR1 SEHNR, CDR2 FQNEAQ (reference sequence). With 4 bases removed from V and 4 bases from J, the gap between germline ends came to 7 bases. CDR3 sequence (DNA): TGTGCCAGCAGCTACAGGGCCACTGAAGCTTTCTTT. Translation gives CASSYRATEAFF.

The chain has TRBV11-2 and TRBJ1-1, with D unresolved. V lost 10 bases and J lost 4, with 13 bases in between. Germline V gene data show CDR1 as SGHAT and CDR2 as FQNNGV. The CDR3 consists of 12 residues. The CDR3 DNA follows: TGTGCCACCCTACGGTCGGGCACTGAAGCTTTCTTT. It encodes CATLRSGTEAFF.

The rearrangement uses TRBV5-4 and TRBJ2-2; TRBD2 aligns across 7 bases. Looked up from germline, CDR1 is SGHNT and CDR2 is YYREEE (reference sequence). CDR3 length: 17 amino acids. The V gene end was trimmed by 0 bases and the J gene end by 0 bases; junction bases not matched to a gene: 5. The CDR3 nucleotides are TGTGCCAGCAGCTTGGCGGCGCTAGCGGCGAACACCGGGGAGCTGTTTTTT. This gives the protein CASSLAALAANTGELFF. Filled out from reference TRBV5-4 and TRBJ2-2, the complete variable domain reads ETGVTQSPTHLIKTRGQQVTLRCSSQSGHNTVSWYQQALGQGPQFIFQYYREEENGRGNFPPRFSGLQFPNYSSELNVNALELDDSALYLCASSLAALAANTGELFFGEGSRLTVL.

V gene TRBV9 combines with J gene TRBJ1-2, with 9 bases lining up with TRBD1. This CDR3 region has 14 residues. The germline V gene has CDR1 SGDLS and CDR2 YYNGEE. V was clipped by 3 bases and J by 6 bases; unmatched bases: 6. This chain's CDR3 is CASSARDRVHGYTF. CDR3 coding DNA: TGTGCCAGCAGCGCACGGGACAGGGTGCATGGCTACACCTTC.

For this clone: Other DNA sequences in this sample translate to the same CDR3. This chain connects TRBV6-5 to TRBJ2-7, with 7 bases aligning to TRBD1. V gave up 3 bases and J gave up 1 base; unmatched junction bases: 3. CDR3 length: 14 residues. Germline V gene data show CDR1 as MNHEY and CDR2 as SVGAGI. As DNA, the CDR3 is TGTGCCAGCAGTTATCGGGACAGTTCCTACGAGCAGTACTTC. Protein product: CASSYRDSSYEQYF.